This TCR beta chain was captured in a study of T-cell memory formation after mild COVID-19. Whole-study findings and limits: A second wave of clones peaked on day 37, and their SARS-CoV-2 specificity went unconfirmed. CD4/CD8 balance characterized clones contracting day 15 to 85, and CD4+ skew characterized later expanders. Prior to infection, memory already included some responding clones, suggesting cross-reactive memory joined.

Using constant-segment primers, 5'RACE produced TCR alpha and TCR beta cDNA libraries carrying sample barcodes and UMIs. MiXCR, applied by TCRdb to the 5' RACE reads, yields one record per CDR3 protein. This sample has about 110,000 distinct CDR3 sequences; about a sixth occur once, and the top ten carry approximately 28%. The CDR3 has 13 amino acids. CDR1 and CDR2 from the germline V gene are DFQATT and SNEGSKA (reference sequence). V shed 3 bases, J shed 6 bases, and the junction held 6 bases outside the gene matches. As for this clonotype: No antigen is known for it.

Sequencing was performed on PBMCs or a T cell subset sorted from them (not recorded which). This chain links TRBV20-1 with TRBJ1-1; 8 bases match TRBD1. The source of this sequence is an adult woman who had mild COVID-19 (a few samples of this study predate the infection). Cell type and time point are not known. The CDR3 DNA reads TGCAGTGCTAGGGTCAGGGGGCTCTCTGAAGCTTTCTTT. Translation: CSARVRGLSEAFF.